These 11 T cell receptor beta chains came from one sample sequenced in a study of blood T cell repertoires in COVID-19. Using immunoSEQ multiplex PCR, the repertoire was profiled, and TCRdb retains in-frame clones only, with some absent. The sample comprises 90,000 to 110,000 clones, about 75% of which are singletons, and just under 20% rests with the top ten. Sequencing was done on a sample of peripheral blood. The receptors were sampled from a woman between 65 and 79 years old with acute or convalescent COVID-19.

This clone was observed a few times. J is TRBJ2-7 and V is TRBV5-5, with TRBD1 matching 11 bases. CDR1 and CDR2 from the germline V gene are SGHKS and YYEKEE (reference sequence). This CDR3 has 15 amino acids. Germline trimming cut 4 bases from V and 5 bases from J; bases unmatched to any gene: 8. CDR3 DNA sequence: TGTGCCAGCAGCACCGGGACAGGGGGGACCAACGAGCAGTACTTC. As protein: CASSTGTGGTNEQYF.

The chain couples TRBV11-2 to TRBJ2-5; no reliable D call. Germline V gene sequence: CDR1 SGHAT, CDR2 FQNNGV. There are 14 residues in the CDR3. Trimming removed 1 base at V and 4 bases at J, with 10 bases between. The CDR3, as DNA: TGTGCCAGCAGCTTAGGTAGAGGTACAGAGACCCAGTACTTC. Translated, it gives CASSLGRGTETQYF.

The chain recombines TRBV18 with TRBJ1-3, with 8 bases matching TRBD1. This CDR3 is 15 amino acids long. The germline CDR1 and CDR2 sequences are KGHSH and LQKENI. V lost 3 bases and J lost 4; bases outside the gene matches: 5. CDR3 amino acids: CASSPMTGVGNTIYF. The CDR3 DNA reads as TGTGCCAGCTCACCTATGACAGGGGTCGGAAACACCATATATTTT.

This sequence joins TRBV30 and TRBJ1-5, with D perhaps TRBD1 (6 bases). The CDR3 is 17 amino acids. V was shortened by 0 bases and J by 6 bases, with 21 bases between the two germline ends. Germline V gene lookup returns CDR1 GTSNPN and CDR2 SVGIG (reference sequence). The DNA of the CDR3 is TGTGCCTGGAGTGTATCCAGAGGGGGAAGGAGCGGTCAGCCCCAGCATTTT. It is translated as CAWSVSRGGRSGQPQHF.

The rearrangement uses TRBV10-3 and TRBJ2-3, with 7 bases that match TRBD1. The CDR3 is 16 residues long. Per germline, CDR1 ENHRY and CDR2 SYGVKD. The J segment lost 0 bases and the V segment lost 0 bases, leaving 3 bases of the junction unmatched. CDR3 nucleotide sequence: TGTGCCATCAGTGAGTCGATGACAGGGAGCACAGATACGCAGTATTTT. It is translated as CAISESMTGSTDTQYF.

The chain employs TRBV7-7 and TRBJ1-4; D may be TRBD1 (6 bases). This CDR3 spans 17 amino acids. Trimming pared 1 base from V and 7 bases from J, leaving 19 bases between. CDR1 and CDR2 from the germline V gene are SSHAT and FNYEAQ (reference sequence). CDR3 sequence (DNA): TGTGCCAGCAGCTTAGTGATAGGTCCAGGGGTAGGTGAAAAACTGTTTTTT. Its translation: CASSLVIGPGVGEKLFF. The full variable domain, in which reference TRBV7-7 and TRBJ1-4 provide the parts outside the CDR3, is GAGVSQSPRYKVTKRGQDVTLRCDPISSHATLYWYQQALGQGPEFLTYFNYEAQPDKSGLPSDRFSAERPEGSISTLTIQRTEQRDSAMYRCASSLVIGPGVGEKLFFGSGTQLSVL.

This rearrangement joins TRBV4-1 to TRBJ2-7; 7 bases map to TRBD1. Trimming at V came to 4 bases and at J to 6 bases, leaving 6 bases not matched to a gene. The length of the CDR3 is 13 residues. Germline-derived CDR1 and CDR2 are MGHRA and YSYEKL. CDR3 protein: CASSLDRVGEQYF. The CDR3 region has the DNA TGCGCCAGCAGCCTAGACAGGGTGGGCGAGCAGTACTTC.

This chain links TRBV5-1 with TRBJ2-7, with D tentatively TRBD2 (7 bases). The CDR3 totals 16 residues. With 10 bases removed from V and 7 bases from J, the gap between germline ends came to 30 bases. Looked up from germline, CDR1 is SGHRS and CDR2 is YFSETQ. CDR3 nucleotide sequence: TGCGCCCGCTTGAGCCTTTGGGGGGGCCGGGGGTGGGAGCAGTACTTC. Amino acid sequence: CARLSLWGGRGWEQYF.

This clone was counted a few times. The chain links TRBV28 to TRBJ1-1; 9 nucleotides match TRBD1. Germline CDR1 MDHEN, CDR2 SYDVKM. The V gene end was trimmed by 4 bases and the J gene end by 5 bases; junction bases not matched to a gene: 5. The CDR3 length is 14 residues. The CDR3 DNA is TGTGCCAGCAGTTCGACAGGGGGTAGGACTGAAGCTTTCTTT. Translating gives CASSSTGGRTEAFF.

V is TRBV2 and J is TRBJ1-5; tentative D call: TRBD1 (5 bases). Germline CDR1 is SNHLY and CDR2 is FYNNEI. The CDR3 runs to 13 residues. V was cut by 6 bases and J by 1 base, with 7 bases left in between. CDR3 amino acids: CASREGSNQPQHF. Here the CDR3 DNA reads TGTGCCAGCAGGGAGGGGAGCAATCAGCCCCAGCATTTT.

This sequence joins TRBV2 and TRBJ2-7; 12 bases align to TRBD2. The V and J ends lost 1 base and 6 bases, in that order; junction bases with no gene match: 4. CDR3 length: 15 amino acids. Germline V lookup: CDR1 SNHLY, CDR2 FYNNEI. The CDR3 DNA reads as TGTGCCAGCAGTGAAGGACTAGCGGGGGCAACCGAGCAGTACTTC. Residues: CASSEGLAGATEQYF.